This is a list of T cell receptor beta chains from one sample in a study of blood T cells in healthy people across ages. TCRdb independently ran MiXCR on the 5' RACE reads; one entry per CDR3 protein. This table holds hundreds of thousands of distinct CDR3 sequences, 45% to 60% found once. The sample comprised blood. These receptors were taken from a man between 60 and 70 years old in good health. CDR3s include the opening cysteine and the closing phenylalanine or tryptophan. Fields, in order: clone size, V gene, D gene, J gene, CDR3 protein. D genes are given only for firm matches. A clone size is listed for some rows: how often the clone was seen (once, few, many), or a class if it is expanded.

clone_size: -
v_call: TRBV3-1
d_call: TRBD2
j_call: TRBJ2-5
cdr3_aa: CASSAPAGLAGLREQYF

clone_size: -
v_call: TRBV28
d_call: TRBD1
j_call: TRBJ2-7
cdr3_aa: CASRQGAREQYF

clone_size: -
v_call: TRBV2
d_call: TRBD2
j_call: TRBJ2-3
cdr3_aa: CASRGGLATDTQYF

clone_size: few
v_call: TRBV4-2
d_call: -
j_call: TRBJ1-2
cdr3_aa: CASSQGGQNYGYTF

clone_size: -
v_call: TRBV9
d_call: TRBD1
j_call: TRBJ1-6
cdr3_aa: CASSSRTGGSVALHF

clone_size: -
v_call: TRBV4-3
d_call: TRBD1
j_call: TRBJ2-7
cdr3_aa: CASSQSYRGSYEQYF

clone_size: -
v_call: TRBV7-2
d_call: -
j_call: TRBJ2-1
cdr3_aa: CASSLVSGYNEQFF

clone_size: few
v_call: TRBV15
d_call: TRBD1
j_call: TRBJ2-7
cdr3_aa: CATSRDRSRGREQYF

clone_size: few
v_call: TRBV7-2
d_call: TRBD2
j_call: TRBJ2-1
cdr3_aa: CASSPSWTSGRRPTFF

clone_size: once
v_call: TRBV5-1
d_call: TRBD2
j_call: TRBJ2-7
cdr3_aa: CASSFSGTIYEQYF

clone_size: many
v_call: TRBV10-3
d_call: TRBD1
j_call: TRBJ2-7
cdr3_aa: CAIRPGQTYEQYF

clone_size: once
v_call: TRBV6-6
d_call: TRBD2
j_call: TRBJ2-5
cdr3_aa: CASSPWGSGGPGTQYF

clone_size: -
v_call: TRBV7-9
d_call: -
j_call: TRBJ1-1
cdr3_aa: CASSQDGNTEAFF

clone_size: -
v_call: TRBV6-2/TRBV6-3
d_call: TRBD2
j_call: TRBJ2-3
cdr3_aa: CASSYNPGGPDTDTQYF

clone_size: once
v_call: TRBV20-1
d_call: -
j_call: TRBJ1-2
cdr3_aa: CSARGEGTLANYGYTF

clone_size: -
v_call: TRBV7-2
d_call: TRBD1
j_call: TRBJ2-1
cdr3_aa: CASSSQGASYNEQFF

clone_size: few
v_call: TRBV28
d_call: -
j_call: TRBJ2-7
cdr3_aa: CASSPPRLDYEQYF

clone_size: few
v_call: TRBV21-1
d_call: -
j_call: TRBJ2-4
cdr3_aa: CASSARPGQGSSGAKNIQYF

clone_size: -
v_call: TRBV20-1
d_call: TRBD1
j_call: TRBJ1-5
cdr3_aa: CSAPPGGGRNQPQHF

clone_size: -
v_call: TRBV4-1
d_call: -
j_call: TRBJ1-2
cdr3_aa: CASSQAGTNYGYTF

clone_size: few
v_call: TRBV4-2
d_call: TRBD2
j_call: TRBJ2-1
cdr3_aa: CASSQEGLAEQFF

clone_size: few
v_call: TRBV2
d_call: -
j_call: TRBJ2-3
cdr3_aa: CASDGVPNKDTQYF

clone_size: once
v_call: TRBV20-1
d_call: -
j_call: TRBJ2-3
cdr3_aa: CSAPSPGADTQYF

clone_size: -
v_call: TRBV6-7
d_call: -
j_call: TRBJ2-5
cdr3_aa: CASSYSNHSGWGEQYF

clone_size: -
v_call: TRBV4-1
d_call: -
j_call: TRBJ2-1
cdr3_aa: CASSRPESDNEQFF

clone_size: -
v_call: TRBV12-3/TRBV12-4
d_call: TRBD1
j_call: TRBJ1-2
cdr3_aa: CASSSHRGGSYGYTF

clone_size: -
v_call: TRBV12-3/TRBV12-4
d_call: -
j_call: TRBJ2-1
cdr3_aa: CASSLLASANEQFF

clone_size: -
v_call: TRBV6-5
d_call: TRBD2
j_call: TRBJ2-5
cdr3_aa: CASSSPSGSLNEQYF

clone_size: -
v_call: TRBV29-1
d_call: TRBD1
j_call: TRBJ2-5
cdr3_aa: CSGGARGLETQYF

clone_size: many
v_call: TRBV14
d_call: -
j_call: TRBJ2-6
cdr3_aa: CASSQVGSGANVLTF

clone_size: -
v_call: TRBV7-2
d_call: -
j_call: TRBJ2-1
cdr3_aa: CASNVRTFNEQFF

clone_size: -
v_call: TRBV9
d_call: -
j_call: TRBJ2-1
cdr3_aa: CASSVSSAWDEQFF

clone_size: -
v_call: TRBV15
d_call: -
j_call: TRBJ2-7
cdr3_aa: CATSTPGRAYEQYF

clone_size: many
v_call: TRBV27
d_call: -
j_call: TRBJ1-5
cdr3_aa: CASSLSDSNQPQHF

clone_size: few
v_call: TRBV4-2
d_call: -
j_call: TRBJ2-5
cdr3_aa: CASSQGWTQETQYF

clone_size: -
v_call: TRBV2
d_call: -
j_call: TRBJ1-5
cdr3_aa: CASSPGGIRSDQPQHF

clone_size: -
v_call: TRBV7-2
d_call: -
j_call: TRBJ2-7
cdr3_aa: CASKDPGFYEQYF

clone_size: few
v_call: TRBV6-5
d_call: -
j_call: TRBJ2-5
cdr3_aa: CASSLARGRQQETQYF

clone_size: -
v_call: TRBV5-1
d_call: -
j_call: TRBJ1-2
cdr3_aa: CASSPGAVSYGYTF

clone_size: few
v_call: TRBV15
d_call: -
j_call: TRBJ1-1
cdr3_aa: CATSRGGAMNTEAFF

clone_size: -
v_call: TRBV7-2
d_call: -
j_call: TRBJ2-1
cdr3_aa: CASSTEGSFTGNEQFF

clone_size: -
v_call: TRBV7-9
d_call: -
j_call: TRBJ1-1
cdr3_aa: CASSLAGAMNTEAFF

clone_size: -
v_call: TRBV7-9
d_call: -
j_call: TRBJ2-7
cdr3_aa: CASSHPSTGKYEQYF

clone_size: -
v_call: TRBV7-9
d_call: -
j_call: TRBJ1-6
cdr3_aa: CASSLDGNSPLHF